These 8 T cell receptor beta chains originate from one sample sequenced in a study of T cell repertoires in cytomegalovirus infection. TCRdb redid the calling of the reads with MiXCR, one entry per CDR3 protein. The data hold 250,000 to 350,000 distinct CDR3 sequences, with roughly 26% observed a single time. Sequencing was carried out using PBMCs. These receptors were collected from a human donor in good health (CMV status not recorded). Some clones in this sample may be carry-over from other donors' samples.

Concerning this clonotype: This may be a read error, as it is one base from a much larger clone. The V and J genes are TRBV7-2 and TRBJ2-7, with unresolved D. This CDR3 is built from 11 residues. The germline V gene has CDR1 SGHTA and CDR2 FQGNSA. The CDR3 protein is CVSSFYEEQYF. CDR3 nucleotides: TGTGTCAGCAGCTTCTATGAGGAGCAGTACTTC.

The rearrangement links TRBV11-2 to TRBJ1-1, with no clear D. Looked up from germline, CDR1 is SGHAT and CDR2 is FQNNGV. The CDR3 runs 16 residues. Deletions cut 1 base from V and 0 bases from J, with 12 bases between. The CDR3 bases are TGTGCCAGCAGCTTAGGGTTGGTTCTAATGAACACTGAAGCTTTCTTT. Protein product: CASSLGLVLMNTEAFF.

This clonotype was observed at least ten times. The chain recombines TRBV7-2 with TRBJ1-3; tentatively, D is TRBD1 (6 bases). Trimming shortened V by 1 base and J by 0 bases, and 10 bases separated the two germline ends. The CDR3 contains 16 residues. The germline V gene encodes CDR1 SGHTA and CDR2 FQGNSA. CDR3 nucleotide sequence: TGTGCCAGCAGCTTAGTGGGGGCTAGCTCTGGAAACACCATATATTTT. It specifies CASSLVGASSGNTIYF.

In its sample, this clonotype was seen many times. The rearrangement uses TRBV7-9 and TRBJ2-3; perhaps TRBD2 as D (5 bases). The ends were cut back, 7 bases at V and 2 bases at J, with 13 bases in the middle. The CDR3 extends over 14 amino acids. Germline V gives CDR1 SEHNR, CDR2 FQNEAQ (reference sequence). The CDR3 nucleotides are TGTGCCAGCACCTTTGAGGGCATCACAGATACGCAGTATTTT. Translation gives CASTFEGITDTQYF.

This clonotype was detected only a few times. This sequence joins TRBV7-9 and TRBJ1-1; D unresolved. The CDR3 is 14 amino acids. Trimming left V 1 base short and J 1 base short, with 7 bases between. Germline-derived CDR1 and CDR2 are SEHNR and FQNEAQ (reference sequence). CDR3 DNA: TGTGCCAGCAGCTTAGTTGCAGAGAACACTGAAGCTTTCTTT. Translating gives CASSLVAENTEAFF.

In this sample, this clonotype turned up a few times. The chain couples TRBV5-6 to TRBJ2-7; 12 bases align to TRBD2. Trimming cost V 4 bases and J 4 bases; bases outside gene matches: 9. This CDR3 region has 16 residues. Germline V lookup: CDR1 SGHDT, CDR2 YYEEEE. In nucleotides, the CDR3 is TGTGCCAGCAGCCCGGGTGGACTAGCGGGACGGTACGAGCAGTACTTC. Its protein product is CASSPGGLAGRYEQYF.

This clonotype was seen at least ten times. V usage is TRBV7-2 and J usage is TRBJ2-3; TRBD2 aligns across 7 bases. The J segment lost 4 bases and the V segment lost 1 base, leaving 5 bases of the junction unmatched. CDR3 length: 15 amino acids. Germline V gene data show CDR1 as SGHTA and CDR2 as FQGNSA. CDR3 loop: CASSLVGGSPDTQYF. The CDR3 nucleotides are TGTGCCAGCAGCTTAGTCGGGGGGTCCCCAGATACGCAGTATTTT.

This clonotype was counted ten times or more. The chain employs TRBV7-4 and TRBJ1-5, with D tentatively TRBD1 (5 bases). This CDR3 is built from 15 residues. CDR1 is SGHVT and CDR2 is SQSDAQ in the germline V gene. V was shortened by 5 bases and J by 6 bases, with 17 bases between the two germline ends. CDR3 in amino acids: CASSTGPASGQPQHF. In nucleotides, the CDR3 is TGTGCCAGCAGCACGGGACCGGCTAGCGGTCAGCCCCAGCATTTT.